The next 27 T cell receptor beta chains were all read from a single sample in a study of blood T cell repertoires in COVID-19. Using immunoSEQ multiplex PCR, the repertoire was profiled, and TCRdb retains in-frame clones only, with some absent. The sample consists of hundreds of thousands of clones, about 90% of them appearing once. Sequencing was done on a sample of PBMCs or T cells enriched from blood (not recorded which). Source of these receptors: a woman younger than 35 with acute COVID-19.

In the case of this clone: One end of the junction fails to match germline, which may point to a read error. This chain joins TRBV27 and TRBJ2-1; a possible D gene is TRBD2 (5 bases). This CDR3 comprises 13 residues. Germline V gene lookup returns CDR1 MNHEY and CDR2 SMNVEV (reference sequence). The CDR3 is CASRYRLYNEQFF. As DNA, the CDR3 is TGTGCCAGCAGGTACCGACTATACAATGAGCAATTCTTC.

The rearrangement uses TRBV10-3 and TRBJ1-1; no clear D. Trimming stripped 8 bases from V and 0 bases from J, with 10 bases between. Germline assignment: CDR1 ENHRY and CDR2 SYGVKD. The CDR3 totals 13 residues. The CDR3 sequence is CAIGGGLNTEAFF. The CDR3 DNA reads as TGTGCCATCGGCGGAGGTCTGAACACTGAAGCTTTCTTT.

The V gene is TRBV9, the J gene TRBJ2-2, with 9 bases identical to TRBD2. In germline, CDR1 is SGDLS, CDR2 YYNGEE. Losses at the gene ends were 4 bases for V and 6 bases for J; bases not matched to a gene: 10. The length of the CDR3 is 16 residues. CDR3 nucleotides: TGTGCCAGCAGCCATGCTAGCGGGGCTGGAGCCGGGGAGCTGTTTTTT. Translation gives CASSHASGAGAGELFF.

This clone has a single count. This chain connects TRBV4-3 to TRBJ2-7, with a weak D call TRBD1 (6 bases). The CDR3 length is 14 residues. Germline values: CDR1 LGHNA, CDR2 YSLEER. Trimming left V 3 bases short and J 0 bases short, with 9 bases between. CDR3: CASSQDSLSYEQYF. The CDR3 DNA sequence: TGCGCCAGCAGCCAGGACAGCCTCTCCTACGAGCAGTACTTC.

V is TRBV10-1 and J is TRBJ2-1, with TRBD1 matching 7 bases. CDR1 and CDR2 from the germline V gene are WNHNN and SYGVQD (reference sequence). The ends lost 6 bases at V and 4 bases at J; junction bases unmatched: 9. CDR3 length: 15 amino acids. CDR3 nucleotides: TGCGCCAGCAGCTCCTCCGGGACAGCGTACAATGAGCAGTTCTTC. Protein sequence: CASSSSGTAYNEQFF.

This chain uses TRBV2 with TRBJ1-6, with 8 bases that match TRBD1. Germline lookup yields CDR1 SNHLY and CDR2 FYNNEI. The V segment lost 6 bases and the J segment 11 bases; nucleotides outside the gene matches: 6. This CDR3 spans 13 amino acids. The CDR3 coding sequence is TGTGCCAGCAGGAAGGGACAGGATCCACCCCTCCACTTT. It translates to CASRKGQDPPLHF.

V usage is TRBV28 and J usage is TRBJ2-7; 7 bases map to TRBD2. V lost 3 bases to trimming and J lost 0 bases; unmatched junction nucleotides: 8. The CDR3 runs 16 residues. Germline lookup yields CDR1 MDHEN and CDR2 SYDVKM. CDR3 coding DNA: TGTGCCAGCAGTTTCGCGACTAGCCTAAGCTCCTACGAGCAGTACTTC. The encoded protein is CASSFATSLSSYEQYF.

The sample holds one count of this clone. This rearrangement joins TRBV28 to TRBJ2-1, with 7 bases that match TRBD2. Germline CDR1 reads MDHEN; CDR2 reads SYDVKM. The CDR3 extends over 12 amino acids. The J segment lost 5 bases and the V segment lost 5 bases, leaving 0 bases of the junction unmatched. The CDR3 sequence is CASSGGDNEQFF. The CDR3 nucleotides read TGTGCCAGCAGTGGGGGGGACAATGAGCAGTTCTTC. The full variable domain, in which reference TRBV28 and TRBJ2-1 provide the parts outside the CDR3, is DVKVTQSSRYLVKRTGEKVFLECVQDMDHENMFWYRQDPGLGLRLIYFSYDVKMKEKGDIPEGYSVSREKKERFSLILESASTNQTSMYLCASSGGDNEQFFGPGTRLTVL.

The V gene is TRBV30, the J gene TRBJ2-5, with D unclear. This CDR3 region has 11 residues. Germline CDR1 is GTSNPN and CDR2 is SVGIG (reference sequence). The germline V and J ends were trimmed by 0 bases and 7 bases, with 6 bases remaining between them. The CDR3 here is CAWSVTGTQYF. The CDR3 DNA sequence: TGTGCCTGGAGTGTAACTGGGACCCAGTACTTC.

Written as DNA, the CDR3 is TGTGCCAGCAGTTACGGACAGGCCTACCAAGAGACCCAGTACTTC. Residues: CASSYGQAYQETQYF. J is TRBJ2-5 and V is TRBV6-6, with TRBD1 identical over 7 bases. Germline loops: CDR1 MNHNY, CDR2 SVGAGI (reference sequence). The CDR3 extends over 15 amino acids. The V and J ends lost 2 bases and 0 bases, in that order; junction bases with no gene match: 3.

The chain is built from TRBV28 and TRBJ2-1, with 8 bases aligning to TRBD2. The CDR3 is made up of 12 amino acids. The V segment lost 4 bases and the J segment 14 bases; nucleotides outside the gene matches: 7. In germline, CDR1 is MDHEN, CDR2 SYDVKM. The DNA for the CDR3 is TGTGCCAGCAGTTCGGGGACTAGGAGGAAGTTCTTC. Its protein product is CASSSGTRRKFF.

The chain links TRBV28 to TRBJ1-1; no clear D. Germline assignment: CDR1 MDHEN and CDR2 SYDVKM. This CDR3 contains 13 residues. Deletions cut 7 bases from V and 11 bases from J, with 20 bases between. The CDR3 DNA follows: TGTGCCAGCACCTCGGGTCTAGGGTGGGAGGCTTTCTTT. It yields the protein CASTSGLGWEAFF.

The chain recombines TRBV11-2 with TRBJ2-7; 7 bases map to TRBD1. The CDR3 is 15 amino acids. Trimming took 1 base from V and 7 from J; bases not matched to a gene: 10. The germline V gene has CDR1 SGHAT and CDR2 FQNNGV. The CDR3: CASSLGGRGLEEQYF. CDR3 nucleotides: TGTGCCAGCAGCTTAGGGGGAAGGGGGCTGGAGGAGCAGTACTTC.

The chain is built from TRBV28 and TRBJ1-3, with D maybe TRBD1 (5 bases). Germline CDR1 MDHEN, CDR2 SYDVKM. Trimming left V 4 bases short and J 0 bases short, with 10 bases between. The CDR3 has 15 residues. The CDR3 loop is CASSSGPFSGNTIYF. As DNA, the CDR3 is TGTGCCAGCAGTTCAGGGCCCTTCTCTGGAAACACCATATATTTT.

The chain combines TRBV28 with TRBJ1-5; 7 positions agree with TRBD1. The CDR3 is 15 residues long. Germline V gene sequence: CDR1 MDHEN, CDR2 SYDVKM. Trimming removed 5 bases from V and 6 bases from J; junction bases left unmatched: 10. The CDR3 DNA is TGTGCCAGCAGTGATGAAAGGGGGCAGAGTCAGCCCCAGCATTTT. Protein sequence: CASSDERGQSQPQHF.

The chain employs TRBV5-1 and TRBJ2-2, with TRBD2 as a possible D gene (6 bases). Looked up from germline, CDR1 is SGHRS and CDR2 is YFSETQ. The ends were cut back, 3 bases at V and 8 bases at J, with 17 bases in the middle. This CDR3 contains 15 residues. CDR3 DNA sequence: TGCGCCAGCAGCTCGCGCGGGACCCCTGAGGGGGAGCTGTTTTTT. It specifies CASSSRGTPEGELFF.

This sequence joins TRBV5-1 and TRBJ1-6; 7 positions agree with TRBD1. The CDR3 contains 17 residues. J was trimmed by 0 bases and V by 2 bases; bases with no gene match: 5. Germline CDR1 and CDR2: SGHRS and YFSETQ. CDR3: CASSFGTVSSYNSPLHF. CDR3 DNA: TGCGCCAGCAGCTTTGGGACAGTAAGCTCCTATAATTCACCCCTCCACTTT.

The chain employs TRBV29-1 and TRBJ2-2; 7 bases agree with TRBD1. Looked up from germline, CDR1 is SQVTM and CDR2 is ANQGSEA. V gave up 1 base and J gave up 1 base; unmatched junction bases: 6. This CDR3 region has 16 residues. Here the CDR3 reads CSVEGINRGNTGELFF. CDR3 DNA sequence: TGCAGCGTTGAAGGCATAAACAGGGGGAACACCGGGGAGCTGTTTTTT.

The chain recombines TRBV24-1 with TRBJ2-2, with TRBD1 matching over 8 bases. This CDR3 comprises 15 residues. The germline V gene encodes CDR1 KGHDR and CDR2 SFDVKD. Trimming removed 4 bases from V and 4 bases from J; junction bases left unmatched: 4. This chain's CDR3 is CATSDPRGLTGELFF. The CDR3 DNA follows: TGTGCCACCAGTGACCCCAGGGGGCTCACCGGGGAGCTGTTTTTT.

This chain connects TRBV27 to TRBJ2-1, with a weak D call TRBD2 (5 bases). The CDR3 is made up of 12 amino acids. The germline V and J ends were trimmed by 8 bases and 2 bases, with 7 bases remaining between them. From germline, CDR1 is MNHEY and CDR2 SMNVEV (reference sequence). The CDR3 nucleotides are TGTGCCAGCGCGGGCACCTACAATGAGCAGTTCTTC. Protein product: CASAGTYNEQFF.

The chain recombines TRBV9 with TRBJ2-5; TRBD1 matches 8 bases. V lost 0 bases, J lost 4 bases, and 14 bases stayed unmatched. The V gene's germline CDR1 is SGDLS and CDR2 YYNGEE. This CDR3 spans 18 amino acids. CDR3 coding DNA: TGTGCCAGCAGCGTAGTAGGGCGACAGGGGTCGTCCGTAGAGACCCAGTACTTC. Amino acid sequence: CASSVVGRQGSSVETQYF.

This chain joins TRBV18 and TRBJ2-1, with TRBD2 matching 9 bases. V trimming: 5 bases; J trimming: 4 bases; junction bases outside the gene matches: 6. Germline loops: CDR1 KGHSH, CDR2 LQKENI. CDR3 length: 15 residues. The CDR3 reads CASSMRLAAYNEQFF. CDR3 DNA sequence: TGTGCCAGCTCAATGAGACTAGCGGCTTACAATGAGCAGTTCTTC.

This clone showed up just a few times. The rearrangement joins TRBV18 to TRBJ2-3, with 11 bases that match TRBD1. The trim removed 5 bases at V and 4 bases at J, leaving 5 bases unmatched. The CDR3 runs 15 residues. CDR1 is KGHSH and CDR2 is LQKENI in the germline V gene. The CDR3 DNA reads as TGTGCCAGCTCATCGGGACAGGGGGGTCCAGATACGCAGTATTTT. Residues: CASSSGQGGPDTQYF.

The CDR3 coding sequence is TGTGCCAGCAGCCGGACTCTAACCGGGGAGCTGTTTTTT. Translated: CASSRTLTGELFF. The chain couples TRBV14 to TRBJ2-2, with D perhaps TRBD2 (5 bases). Trimming removed 4 bases from V and 5 bases from J, with 8 bases in between. This CDR3 has 13 residues. CDR1 and CDR2 (germline): SGHDN, FVKESK.

V and J are TRBV2 and TRBJ2-3; 9 bases are a match to TRBD1. The length of the CDR3 is 15 residues. CDR1 SNHLY and CDR2 FYNNEI come from the germline V gene. With 6 bases clipped from V and 4 bases from J, the junction kept 8 bases outside the gene matches. In DNA, the CDR3 is TGTGCCAGCAGCGGGGGACAGGGCGATCCAGATACGCAGTATTTT. Its protein product is CASSGGQGDPDTQYF.

The V gene is TRBV10-3, the J gene TRBJ2-3; D unresolved. The V end lost 6 bases, the J end lost 3 bases, and 10 bases lay between the germline ends. This CDR3 comprises 13 residues. Germline V gene sequence: CDR1 ENHRY, CDR2 SYGVKD. The CDR3 DNA is TGTGCCATCAGGAGCGAAAGTACAGATACGCAGTATTTT. Translated: CAIRSESTDTQYF.

Concerning this clone itself: Other DNA sequences of this sample code for an identical CDR3. This sequence joins TRBV18 and TRBJ1-4; D gene ambiguous. Germline lookup yields CDR1 KGHSH and CDR2 LQKENI. Trimming removed 3 bases at V and 0 bases at J, with 5 bases between. The CDR3 spans 14 residues. The CDR3 sequence: CASSPTATNEKLFF. DNA for the CDR3: TGTGCCAGCTCACCCACAGCAACTAATGAAAAACTGTTTTTT.